These 27 T cell receptor beta chains were sequenced from one sample in a study of blood T cell repertoires in COVID-19. The repertoire was sequenced with immunoSEQ multiplex PCR; TCRdb's copy has only in-frame clones and lacks some. The sample yields under 400,000 clones, roughly 88% seen once. Sequencing was performed on peripheral blood. These receptors originate from a woman aged 30 to 39 with COVID-19, enrolled during active disease.

V usage is TRBV7-9 and J usage is TRBJ1-2, with D hard to call. Germline V CDR1 and CDR2: SEHNR, FQNEAQ (reference sequence). This CDR3 comprises 13 residues. V gave up 1 base and J gave up 4 bases, with 7 bases separating them. CDR3 nucleotides: TGTGCCAGCAGCTTAGTACAGAGCTATGGCTACACCTTC. Protein product: CASSLVQSYGYTF.

The V call is TRBV19, the J call TRBJ1-4; 10 bases are shared with TRBD1. The CDR3 has 14 amino acids. The V and J ends lost 5 bases and 8 bases, in that order; junction bases with no gene match: 5. Germline V CDR1 and CDR2: LNHDA, SQIVND (reference sequence). This CDR3 reads CASSGDRGAEKLFF. For the CDR3, the DNA is TGTGCCAGTAGTGGGGACAGGGGCGCCGAAAAACTGTTTTTT.

This chain uses TRBV27 with TRBJ1-1; TRBD1 agrees at 7 bases. CDR3 length: 13 residues. CDR1 and CDR2 (germline): MNHEY, SMNVEV (reference sequence). The V segment lost 2 bases and the J segment 8 bases; nucleotides outside the gene matches: 5. CDR3 DNA sequence: TGTGCCAGCAGTTTAAACCGGGGACAGGAAGCTTTCTTT. Translating gives CASSLNRGQEAFF.

V and J are TRBV7-9 and TRBJ1-5; unclear D gene. The CDR3 has 13 residues. V was cut by 0 bases and J by 6 bases, with 6 bases left in between. The V gene's germline CDR1 is SEHNR and CDR2 FQNEAQ (reference sequence). CDR3 amino acids: CASSLAAFQPQHF. The CDR3 DNA sequence: TGTGCCAGCAGCTTAGCCGCGTTTCAGCCCCAGCATTTT.

The rearrangement joins TRBV13 to TRBJ1-1, with D uncertain. Looked up from germline, CDR1 is PRHDT and CDR2 is FYEKMQ (reference sequence). V lost 4 bases, J lost 5 bases, and 5 bases lay in between. The CDR3 runs to 11 residues. CDR3 sequence reads: CASSYWTEAFF. The CDR3 coding sequence is TGTGCCAGCAGCTACTGGACTGAAGCTTTCTTT.

This clone occurred once. The CDR3 loop reads CASSLGGYF. The CDR3 DNA follows: TGTGCCAGCAGTCTTGGAGGGTACTTC. The genes are TRBV5-8 and TRBJ2-4; tentative D call: TRBD2 (5 bases). CDR3 length: 9 amino acids. Trimming pared 5 bases from V and 15 bases from J, leaving 9 bases between. CDR1 and CDR2 (germline): SGHTS, YDEGEE.

The genes are TRBV19 and TRBJ1-4, with D perhaps TRBD1 (6 bases). CDR1 and CDR2 from the germline V gene are LNHDA and SQIVND (reference sequence). The CDR3 length is 16 residues. V dropped 6 bases and J dropped 0 bases, with 14 bases sitting between them. CDR3 bases: TGTGCCAGTAGCCGCAAAAAGGGGGCAACTAATGAAAAACTGTTTTTT. Protein: CASSRKKGATNEKLFF.

The CDR3 loop is CASSVEAGGGELFF. The CDR3 region has the DNA TGTGCCAGCAGCGTAGAGGCAGGGGGAGGGGAGCTGTTTTTT. V is TRBV9 and J is TRBJ2-2; 7 bases map to TRBD1. Germline V gene lookup returns CDR1 SGDLS and CDR2 YYNGEE. The V gene end was trimmed by 0 bases and the J gene end by 8 bases; junction bases not matched to a gene: 4. The length of the CDR3 is 14 residues. The whole variable domain, filled in from reference TRBV9 and TRBJ2-2, reads DSGVTQTPKHLITATGQRVTLRCSPRSGDLSVYWYQQSLDQGLQFLIQYYNGEERAKGNILERFSAQQFPDLHSELNLSSLELGDSALYFCASSVEAGGGELFFGEGSRLTVL.

This clone was counted between two and nine times. CDR3 coding DNA: TGTGCCAGCAGTGACTCGGGGTCTAGCGGCCACAATGAGCAGTTCTTC. Its translation: CASSDSGSSGHNEQFF. This chain connects TRBV6-4 to TRBJ2-1, with 7 bases fitting TRBD2. The V segment lost 0 bases and the J segment 5 bases; nucleotides outside the gene matches: 7. CDR3 length: 16 amino acids. Germline V gives CDR1 MRHNA, CDR2 SNTAGT.

CDR3 sequence: CASRRGGDYNEQFF. DNA of the CDR3: TGTGCCAGTAGGAGGGGGGGCGACTACAATGAGCAGTTCTTC. The V gene is TRBV19, the J gene TRBJ2-1; maybe TRBD2 (7 bases). This CDR3 has 14 residues. Germline V gene data show CDR1 as LNHDA and CDR2 as SQIVND (reference sequence). V lost 6 bases, J lost 3 bases, and 12 bases lay in between.

The J gene is TRBJ2-1, the V gene TRBV4-2; 11 positions agree with TRBD1. The germline V gene has CDR1 LGHNA and CDR2 YNFKEQ. Trimming cost V 4 bases and J 8 bases; bases outside gene matches: 7. The CDR3 spans 15 residues. CDR3 nucleotide sequence: TGTGCCAGCAGCCCCGTGGACAGGGGGCTGGATGAGCAGTTCTTC. Amino acids: CASSPVDRGLDEQFF.

The genes are TRBV6-5 and TRBJ1-5, with TRBD1 matching 7 bases. The CDR3 consists of 14 residues. V trimming: 5 bases; J trimming: 7 bases; junction bases outside the gene matches: 8. Germline CDR1 reads MNHEY; CDR2 reads SVGAGI. The CDR3 coding sequence is TGTGCCAGCAGTCCCGGGACAGTTGGGCAGCCCCAGCATTTT. Protein: CASSPGTVGQPQHF.

Comments on this clone: A much larger clone is a single base away; this may be a read error. The gene calls are TRBV7-8 and TRBJ2-5; D unresolved. The CDR3 is 12 amino acids. V was pared by 5 bases and J by 0 bases, with 4 bases between. Germline V gives CDR1 SGHVS, CDR2 FQNEAQ. DNA for the CDR3: TGTGCCAGCAGCCCGTACCAAGAGACCCAGTACTTC. Protein product: CASSPYQETQYF.

This clone was recorded a few times. CDR3 sequence: CASSGIGDREVAFF. In DNA, the CDR3 is TGTGCCAGCAGCGGGATCGGTGACAGGGAGGTCGCTTTCTTT. The rearrangement uses TRBV7-9 and TRBJ1-1; 7 positions match TRBD1. The CDR3 length is 14 residues. V lost 5 bases and J lost 11; bases outside the gene matches: 14. Germline CDR1 and CDR2: SEHNR and FQNEAQ (reference sequence).

The chain has TRBV4-3 and TRBJ2-1; 15 nucleotides line up with TRBD2. From germline, CDR1 is LGHNA and CDR2 YSLEER. J lost 15 bases, V lost 4 bases, and 10 bases had no gene match. The CDR3 length is 15 residues. The CDR3 sequence: CASSLLGLAGGVVFF. For the CDR3, the DNA is TGCGCCAGCAGCCTATTAGGACTAGCGGGGGGGGTGGTGTTCTTC.

The chain couples TRBV11-2 to TRBJ1-2; D unclear. From germline, CDR1 is SGHAT and CDR2 FQNNGV. Trimming cost V 7 bases and J 3 bases, with 21 bases left between them. This CDR3 region has 16 residues. The CDR3 loop reads CASTRPETVGDYGYTF. DNA of the CDR3: TGTGCCAGCACCCGCCCAGAAACAGTCGGGGACTATGGCTACACCTTC.

The genes are TRBV4-2 and TRBJ1-1, with D hard to call. V lost 1 base, J lost 3 bases, and 12 bases lay in between. This CDR3 has 15 amino acids. CDR1 and CDR2 (germline): LGHNA, YNFKEQ. CDR3 nucleotide sequence: TGTGCCAGCAGCCAAGTAGGGCTAGCCGACACTGAAGCTTTCTTT. Its translation is CASSQVGLADTEAFF.

This rearrangement joins TRBV12-3 or TRBV12-4 to TRBJ1-1, with a possible D match to TRBD1 (6 bases). Trimming took 3 bases from V and 5 from J, leaving 10 bases between them. CDR3 length equals 13 residues. CDR3 nucleotides: TGTGCCAGCAGTTTCAAGAGGGGGACTGAAGCTTTCTTT. This encodes CASSFKRGTEAFF.

This chain connects TRBV9 to TRBJ2-7; the match to TRBD2 covers 7 bases. Germline V gene lookup returns CDR1 SGDLS and CDR2 YYNGEE. V gave up 4 bases and J gave up 5 bases; unmatched junction bases: 6. The CDR3 loop spans 13 amino acids. The CDR3, as DNA: TGTGCCAGCAGCCCCGGGGCGGGGGACGAGCAGTACGTC. Protein sequence: CASSPGAGDEQYV.

V and J are TRBV24-1 and TRBJ2-1, with 7 bases matching TRBD2. Germline CDR1 is KGHDR and CDR2 is SFDVKD. V shed 4 bases, J shed 7 bases, and the junction held 6 bases outside the gene matches. This CDR3 is 14 amino acids long. This chain's CDR3 is CATSESGTANEQFF. DNA of the CDR3: TGTGCCACCAGTGAAAGCGGGACGGCAAATGAGCAGTTCTTC.

This clone was seen only once. The identical CDR3 is also encoded by other nucleotide sequences in the sample. V usage is TRBV18 and J usage is TRBJ1-4; 11 bases match TRBD1. From germline, CDR1 is KGHSH and CDR2 LQKENI. The CDR3 is 14 residues long. V gave up 3 bases and J gave up 7 bases; unmatched junction bases: 1. CDR3 in DNA: TGTGCCAGCTCACCGGGACAGGGGGGTGAAAAACTGTTTTTT. This encodes CASSPGQGGEKLFF. Full variable domain (rest looked up from reference TRBV18 and TRBJ1-4): NAGVMQNPRHLVRRRGQEARLRCSPMKGHSHVYWYRQLPEEGLKFMVYLQKENIIDESGMPKERFSAEFPKEGPSILRIQQVVRGDSAAYFCASSPGQGGEKLFFGSGTQLSVL.

The V gene is TRBV5-5, the J gene TRBJ1-6; maybe TRBD1 (5 bases). This CDR3 is 14 amino acids long. CDR1 is SGHKS, CDR2 YYEKEE, per germline (reference sequence). With 3 bases removed from V and 8 bases from J, the gap between germline ends came to 12 bases. The CDR3 is CASSSLGAHSPLHF. CDR3 DNA sequence: TGTGCCAGCAGCTCATTAGGGGCCCATTCACCCCTCCACTTT.

The chain employs TRBV5-5 and TRBJ2-7, with D possibly matching TRBD2 (6 bases). Trimming pared 4 bases from V and 8 bases from J, leaving 16 bases between. From germline, CDR1 is SGHKS and CDR2 YYEKEE (reference sequence). CDR3 size: 13 residues. CDR3 in amino acids: CASSPFPLAKQYV. The CDR3 DNA reads TGTGCCAGCAGCCCCTTTCCCCTAGCGAAGCAGTACGTC.

This clone was observed a single time. The chain links TRBV24-1 to TRBJ2-7; D perhaps matches TRBD1 (6 bases). Trimming left V 9 bases short and J 2 bases short, with 13 bases between. Germline V lookup: CDR1 KGHDR, CDR2 SFDVKD. The CDR3 contains 13 residues. The DNA for the CDR3 is TGTGCCACCCAGGGACAAAACGCCTACGAGCAGTACTTC. The encoded protein is CATQGQNAYEQYF.

This clone was seen just once. The rearrangement links TRBV5-1 to TRBJ1-5, with a tentative D call TRBD1 (6 bases). The CDR3 is 14 residues long. CDR1 and CDR2 (germline): SGHRS, YFSETQ. Trimming shortened V by 3 bases and J by 2 bases, and 9 bases separated the two germline ends. CDR3 residues: CASSSQGGNQPQHF. CDR3 nucleotides: TGCGCCAGCAGCTCACAGGGAGGCAATCAGCCCCAGCATTTT.

This clone has only one observation. J is TRBJ1-1 and V is TRBV5-4; 7 bases are shared with TRBD1. The junction had 6 bases not matched to a gene; V was cut back by 3 bases and J by 10 bases. CDR3 length: 12 amino acids. The germline CDR1 and CDR2 sequences are SGHNT and YYREEE (reference sequence). CDR3 in amino acids: CASSWDSLGAFF. The DNA of the CDR3 is TGTGCCAGCAGCTGGGACAGCCTTGGAGCTTTCTTT.

This clone came up once. The chain carries TRBV5-1 and TRBJ2-3; possible D gene TRBD2, 6 bases. CDR3 length: 17 amino acids. The ends were cut back, 3 bases at V and 0 bases at J, with 17 bases in the middle. Germline CDR1 is SGHRS and CDR2 is YFSETQ. The CDR3, as DNA: TGCGCCAGCAGCTCCTCCTTTTCAGGGACTAGCACAGATACGCAGTATTTT. The encoded protein is CASSSSFSGTSTDTQYF. The full variable domain, with the rest looked up from reference TRBV5-1 and TRBJ2-3, is KAGVTQTPRYLIKTRGQQVTLSCSPISGHRSVSWYQQTPGQGLQFLFEYFSETQRNKGNFPGRFSGRQFSNSRSEMNVSTLELGDSALYLCASSSSFSGTSTDTQYFGPGTRLTVL.